This paragraph covers one T cell receptor (beta chain) sequence. This clonotype appeared a few times. Its antigen is still unknown. No quality values exist for individual bases; no much larger clone is one base distant. This record comes from a study of identical twins (dated by TCRdb to the mid-2010s). Regarding the study in general: The study deep-sequenced TCR alpha and beta repertoires from monozygotic twins, unrelated adults of various ages and cord blood to test whether fetal clonotypes persist. To rule out contamination, replicate twin experiments were performed at different times with different library preparation protocols.

The germline ends are 14 bases apart after V is trimmed by 1 base and J by 5 bases. Reading from cysteine to phenylalanine, the CDR3 counts 15 amino acids. Of the read, only the CDR3 DNA is kept; its 45 bases are in frame from base 1. Study-wide conclusions, independent of this receptor: Zero-insertion analyses could be partly confounded by invariant T cells such as MAIT and iNKT, though diverse VJ usage argued against such confounding for most clonotypes. Because the same donors could not be followed over many years, the conclusions depended on cross-sectional statistical analysis. In monozygotic twins, recombination models systematically underestimated out-of-frame TCR alpha sharing, but the models matched the sharing seen between unrelated individuals. Excess twin sharing in beta out-of-frame sequences was weaker because fewer shared sequences lowered the signal-to-noise ratio. Out-of-frame TCR alpha sequences shared between twins showed an excess of low generation-probability sequences compared with coincidental sharing between unrelated individuals. Fewer insertions were carried by abundant cord blood beta clonotypes, a similar but weaker trend appeared in young adult naive repertoires, and no such trend appeared in memory repertoires.

Every donor in the study was a healthy Caucasian. Library preparation employed 5' RACE. TCRdb shows the sequencer as Illumina HiSeq 2000. A universal primer binding site was added through template switching, and the final cDNA carried a unique molecular identifier so that TCR cDNA molecules could be counted accurately. First-strand cDNA for TCR alpha and beta chains was synthesized from specific primers in the conserved constant-segment region. To control for contamination, every cDNA library carried two barcodes: a SMART-Mk sample barcode plus Illumina barcodes. TruSeq adapter sequences and Illumina sample barcodes were added in two successive PCR steps. Sequencing of the TCR alpha and beta cDNA libraries was done on the Illumina HiSeq platform using custom primers. Regarding the original processing steps: Unique molecular identifiers were extracted from raw reads with MiGEC, and CDR3 positions were determined with MiXCR. For each individual, recombination models were inferred using an EM algorithm with the repgenHMM and IGoR tools. Shared clonotypes were analyzed with the tcR package in R, and sharing was normalized by the product of cloneset sizes. Out-of-frame nonproductive sequences were analyzed to study raw recombination free of thymic and clonal selection effects. The raw public data were reprocessed by TCRdb itself: fastp quality trimming at Q25, MiXCR clonotype calling, in-frame beta chains only. Each CDR3 protein gets just one entry, which takes the most common genes and DNA from the rows behind it. TCRdb's processing, not the authors' own work, is the source of the V and J calls. For this sample the table gives roughly 1.6 million distinct CDR3 sequences, of which 32% were detected only once. The ten largest clones represent around 0.25% of the sample.

The sample consisted of cord blood. The clonotype originates from a newborn girl in good health. The chain employs TRBV12-3 or TRBV12-4 and TRBJ2-5; too little of a D gene remains to name it. The DNA is as follows: TGTGCCAGCAGTTTAGGGCCAGCTCCCCGGGAGACCCAGTACTTC. Its coded protein is CASSLGPAPRETQYF.